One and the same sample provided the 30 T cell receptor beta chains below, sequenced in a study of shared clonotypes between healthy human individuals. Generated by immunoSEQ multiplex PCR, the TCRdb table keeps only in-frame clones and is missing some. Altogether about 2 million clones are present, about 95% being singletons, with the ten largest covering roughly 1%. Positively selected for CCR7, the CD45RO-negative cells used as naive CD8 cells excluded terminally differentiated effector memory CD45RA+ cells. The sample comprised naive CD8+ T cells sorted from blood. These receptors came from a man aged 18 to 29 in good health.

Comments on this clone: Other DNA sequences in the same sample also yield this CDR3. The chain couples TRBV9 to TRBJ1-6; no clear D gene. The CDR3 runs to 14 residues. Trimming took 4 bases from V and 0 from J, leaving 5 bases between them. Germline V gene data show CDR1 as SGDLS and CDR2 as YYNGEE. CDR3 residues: CASSLSSYNSPLHF. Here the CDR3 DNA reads TGTGCCAGCAGCCTGAGCTCCTATAATTCACCCCTCCACTTT.

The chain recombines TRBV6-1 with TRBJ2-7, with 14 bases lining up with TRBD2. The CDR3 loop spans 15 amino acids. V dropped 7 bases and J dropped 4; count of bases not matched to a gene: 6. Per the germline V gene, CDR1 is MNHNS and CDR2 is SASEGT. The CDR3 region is CASTGTSGSVYEQYF. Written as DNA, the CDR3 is TGTGCCAGCACCGGGACTAGCGGGAGTGTTTACGAGCAGTACTTC.

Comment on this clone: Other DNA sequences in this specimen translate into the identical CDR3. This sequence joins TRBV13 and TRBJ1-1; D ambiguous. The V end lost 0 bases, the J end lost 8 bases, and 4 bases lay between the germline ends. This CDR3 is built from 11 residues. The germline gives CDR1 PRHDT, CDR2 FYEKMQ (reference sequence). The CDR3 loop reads CASSLGQEAFF. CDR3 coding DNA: TGTGCCAGCAGCTTAGGGCAGGAAGCTTTCTTT.

The DNA of the CDR3 is TGTGCCAGCAGTGAAAGTAATGGCGTTATGGGCGCCTACGAGCAGTACTTC. Encoded protein: CASSESNGVMGAYEQYF. The rearrangement joins TRBV6-1 to TRBJ2-7; D gene unclear. The V and J ends lost 2 bases and 2 bases respectively, with 19 bases between them. This CDR3 has 17 residues. Germline values: CDR1 MNHNS, CDR2 SASEGT.

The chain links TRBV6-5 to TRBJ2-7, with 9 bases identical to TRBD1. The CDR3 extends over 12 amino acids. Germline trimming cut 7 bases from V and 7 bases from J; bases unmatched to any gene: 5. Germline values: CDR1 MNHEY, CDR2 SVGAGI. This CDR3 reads CASTSTGGEQYF. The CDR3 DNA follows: TGTGCCAGCACCTCGACAGGGGGAGAGCAGTACTTC.

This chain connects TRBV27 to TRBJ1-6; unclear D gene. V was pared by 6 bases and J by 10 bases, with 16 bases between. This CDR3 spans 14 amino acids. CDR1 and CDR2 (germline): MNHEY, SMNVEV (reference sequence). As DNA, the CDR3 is TGTGCCAGCAGCCCGCATACTTACGGGTCACCCCTCCACTTT. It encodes CASSPHTYGSPLHF.

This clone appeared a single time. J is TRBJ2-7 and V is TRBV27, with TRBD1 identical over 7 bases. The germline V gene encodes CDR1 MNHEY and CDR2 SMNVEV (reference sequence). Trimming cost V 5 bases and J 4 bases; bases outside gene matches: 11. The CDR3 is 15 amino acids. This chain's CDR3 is CASSPDRAALYEQYF. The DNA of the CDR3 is TGTGCCAGCAGTCCTGACAGGGCCGCCTTATACGAGCAGTACTTC.

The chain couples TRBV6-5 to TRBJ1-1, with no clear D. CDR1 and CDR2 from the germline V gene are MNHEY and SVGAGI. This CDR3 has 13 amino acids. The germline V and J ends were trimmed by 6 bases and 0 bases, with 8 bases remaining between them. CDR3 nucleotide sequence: TGTGCCAGCAGAGTGACTATGAACACTGAAGCTTTCTTT. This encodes CASRVTMNTEAFF.

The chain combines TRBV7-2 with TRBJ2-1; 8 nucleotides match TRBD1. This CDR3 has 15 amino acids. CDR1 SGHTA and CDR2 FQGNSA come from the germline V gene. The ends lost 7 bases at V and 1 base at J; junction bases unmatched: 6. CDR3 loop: CASTETGGSYNEQFF. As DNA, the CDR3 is TGTGCCAGCACCGAAACAGGGGGTTCCTACAATGAGCAGTTCTTC.

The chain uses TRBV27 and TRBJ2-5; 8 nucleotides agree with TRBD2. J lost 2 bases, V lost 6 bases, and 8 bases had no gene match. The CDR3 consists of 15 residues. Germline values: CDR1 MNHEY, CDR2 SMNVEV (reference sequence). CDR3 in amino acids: CASSPGAGGQETQYF. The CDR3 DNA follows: TGTGCCAGCAGCCCAGGGGCGGGGGGTCAAGAGACCCAGTACTTC.

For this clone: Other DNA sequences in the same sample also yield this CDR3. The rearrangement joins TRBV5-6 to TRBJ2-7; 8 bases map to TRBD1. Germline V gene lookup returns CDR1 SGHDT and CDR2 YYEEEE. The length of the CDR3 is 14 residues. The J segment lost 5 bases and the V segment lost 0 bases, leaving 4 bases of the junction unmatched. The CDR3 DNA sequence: TGTGCCAGCAGCTTGGGCCAGGGGGCCAACGAGCAGTACTTC. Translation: CASSLGQGANEQYF.

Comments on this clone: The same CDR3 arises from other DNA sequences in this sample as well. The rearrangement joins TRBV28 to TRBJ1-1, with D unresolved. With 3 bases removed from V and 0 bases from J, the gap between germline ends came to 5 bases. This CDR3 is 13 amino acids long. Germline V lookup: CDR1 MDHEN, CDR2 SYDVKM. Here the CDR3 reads CASSFNMNTEAFF. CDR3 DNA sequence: TGTGCCAGCAGTTTTAACATGAACACTGAAGCTTTCTTT.

The CDR3 here is CASSYSTGDEQYF. DNA of the CDR3: TGTGCCAGCAGCTATTCAACGGGAGACGAGCAGTACTTC. The chain employs TRBV11-2 and TRBJ2-7; TRBD2 is a possible D gene (6 bases). There are 13 residues in the CDR3. Germline assignment: CDR1 SGHAT and CDR2 FQNNGV. V was shortened by 4 bases and J by 5 bases, with 12 bases between the two germline ends.

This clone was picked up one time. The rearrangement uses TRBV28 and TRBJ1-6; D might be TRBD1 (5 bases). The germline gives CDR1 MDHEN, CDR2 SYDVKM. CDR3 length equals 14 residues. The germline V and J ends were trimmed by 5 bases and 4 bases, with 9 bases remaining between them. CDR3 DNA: TGTGCCAGCAGTGTGACAGCTTATAATTCACCCCTCCACTTT. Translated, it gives CASSVTAYNSPLHF.

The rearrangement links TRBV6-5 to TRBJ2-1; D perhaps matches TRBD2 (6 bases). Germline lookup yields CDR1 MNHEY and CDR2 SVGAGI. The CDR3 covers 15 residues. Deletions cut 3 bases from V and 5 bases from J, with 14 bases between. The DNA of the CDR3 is TGTGCCAGCAGTTATTTTGGCGGGGACGACAATGAGCAGTTCTTC. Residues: CASSYFGGDDNEQFF.

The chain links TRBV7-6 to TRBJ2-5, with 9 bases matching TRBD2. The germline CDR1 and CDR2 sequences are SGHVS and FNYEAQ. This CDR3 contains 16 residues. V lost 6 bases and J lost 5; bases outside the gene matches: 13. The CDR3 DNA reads TGTGCCAGCAGTAAGACCAGCGGGGGGTTTAGGGAGACCCAGTACTTC. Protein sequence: CASSKTSGGFRETQYF.

Written as DNA, the CDR3 is TGCGCCAGCAGCCCTCTTTGGAGCCGCACAGATACGCAGTATTTT. It codes for CASSPLWSRTDTQYF. The J gene is TRBJ2-3, the V gene TRBV10-2; D not certain. Germline CDR1 is WSHSY and CDR2 is SAAADI. With 6 bases removed from V and 1 base from J, the gap between germline ends came to 14 bases. The length of the CDR3 is 15 residues.

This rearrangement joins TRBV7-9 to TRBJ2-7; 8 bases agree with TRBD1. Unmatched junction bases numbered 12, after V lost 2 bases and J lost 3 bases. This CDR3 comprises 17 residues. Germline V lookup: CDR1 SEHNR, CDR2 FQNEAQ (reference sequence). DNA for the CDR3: TGTGCCAGCAGCTTACCGACAGGACAGGGAGAGGGCTACGAGCAGTACTTC. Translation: CASSLPTGQGEGYEQYF. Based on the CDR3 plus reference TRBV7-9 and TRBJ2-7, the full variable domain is DTGVSQNPRHKITKRGQNVTFRCDPISEHNRLYWYRQTLGQGPEFLTYFQNEAQLEKSRLLSDRFSAERPKGSFSTLEIQRTEQGDSAMYLCASSLPTGQGEGYEQYFGPGTRLTVT.

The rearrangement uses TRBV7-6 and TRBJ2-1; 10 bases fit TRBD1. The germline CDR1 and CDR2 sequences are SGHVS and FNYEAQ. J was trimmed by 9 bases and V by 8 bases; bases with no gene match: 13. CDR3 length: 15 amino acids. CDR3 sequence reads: CASAPGTGVDGEQFF. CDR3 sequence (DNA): TGTGCCAGCGCCCCCGGGACAGGGGTAGATGGTGAGCAGTTCTTC.

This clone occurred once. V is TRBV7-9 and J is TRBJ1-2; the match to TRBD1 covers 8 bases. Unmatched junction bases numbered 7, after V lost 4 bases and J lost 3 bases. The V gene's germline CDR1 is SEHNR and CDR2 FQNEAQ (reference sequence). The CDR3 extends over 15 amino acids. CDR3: CASSSTGAGDYGYTF. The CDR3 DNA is TGTGCCAGCAGCTCGACAGGGGCTGGGGACTATGGCTACACCTTC.

CDR3 sequence (DNA): TGTGCCAGCATCCCCTCTTGGGCGGAACCGAACTATGGCTACACCTTC. It specifies CASIPSWAEPNYGYTF. The chain has TRBV7-9 and TRBJ1-2; D unclear. The ends were cut back, 7 bases at V and 2 bases at J, with 20 bases in the middle. The CDR3 runs 16 residues. CDR1 and CDR2 from the germline V gene are SEHNR and FQNEAQ (reference sequence).

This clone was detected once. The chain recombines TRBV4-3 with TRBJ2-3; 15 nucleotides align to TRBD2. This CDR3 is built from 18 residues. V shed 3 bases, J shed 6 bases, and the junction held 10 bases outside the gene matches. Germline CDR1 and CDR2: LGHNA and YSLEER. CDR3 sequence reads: CASSHLRTSGRAEDTQYF. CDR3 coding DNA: TGCGCCAGCAGCCATCTCAGGACTAGCGGGAGGGCCGAGGATACGCAGTATTTT.

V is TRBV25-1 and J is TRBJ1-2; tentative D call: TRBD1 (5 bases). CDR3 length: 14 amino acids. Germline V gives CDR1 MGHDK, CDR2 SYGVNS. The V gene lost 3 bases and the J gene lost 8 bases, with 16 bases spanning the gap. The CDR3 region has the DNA TGTGCCAGCAGTGATCCCGGACATTCTGACGGCTACACCTTC. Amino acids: CASSDPGHSDGYTF.

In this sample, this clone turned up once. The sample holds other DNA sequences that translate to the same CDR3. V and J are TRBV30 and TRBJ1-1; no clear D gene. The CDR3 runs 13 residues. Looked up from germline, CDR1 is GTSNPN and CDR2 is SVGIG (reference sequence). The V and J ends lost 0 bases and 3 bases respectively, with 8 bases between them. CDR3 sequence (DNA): TGTGCCTGGAGTGTGGCGGGGTACACTGAAGCTTTCTTT. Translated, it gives CAWSVAGYTEAFF.

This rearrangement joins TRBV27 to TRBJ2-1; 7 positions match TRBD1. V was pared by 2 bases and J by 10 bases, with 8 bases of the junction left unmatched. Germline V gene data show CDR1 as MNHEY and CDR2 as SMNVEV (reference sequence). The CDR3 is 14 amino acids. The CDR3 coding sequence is TGTGCCAGCAGTTTAGCGACAGGGCAGGGCGAGCAGTTCTTC. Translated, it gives CASSLATGQGEQFF.

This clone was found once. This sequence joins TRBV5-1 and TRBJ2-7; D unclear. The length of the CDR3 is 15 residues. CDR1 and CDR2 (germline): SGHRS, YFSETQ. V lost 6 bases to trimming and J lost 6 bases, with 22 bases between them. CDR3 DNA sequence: TGCGCCAGCACCCGATCTGAGACGGGTCCCCTCGAGCAGTACTTC. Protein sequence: CASTRSETGPLEQYF.

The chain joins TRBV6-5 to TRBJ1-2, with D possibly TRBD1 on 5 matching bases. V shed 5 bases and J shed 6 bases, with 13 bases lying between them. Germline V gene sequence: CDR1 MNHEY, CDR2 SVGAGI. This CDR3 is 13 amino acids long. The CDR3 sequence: CASSTQGGNGYTF. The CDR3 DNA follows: TGTGCCAGCAGTACGCAGGGAGGAAATGGCTACACCTTC.

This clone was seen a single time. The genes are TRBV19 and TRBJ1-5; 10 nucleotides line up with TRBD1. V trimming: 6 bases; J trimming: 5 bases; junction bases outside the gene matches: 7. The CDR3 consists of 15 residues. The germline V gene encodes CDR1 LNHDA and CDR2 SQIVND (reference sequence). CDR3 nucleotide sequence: TGTGCCAGTAGCGGGACAGGGGAGGAGGATCAGCCCCAGCATTTT. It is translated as CASSGTGEEDQPQHF.

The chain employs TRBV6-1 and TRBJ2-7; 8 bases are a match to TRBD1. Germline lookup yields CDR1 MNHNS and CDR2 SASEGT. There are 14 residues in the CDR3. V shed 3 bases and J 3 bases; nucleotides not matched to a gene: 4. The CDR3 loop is CASSDAGGLYEQYF. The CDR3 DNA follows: TGTGCCAGCAGTGATGCAGGGGGCCTCTACGAGCAGTACTTC.

CDR3: CASSEDRGDQETQYF. The DNA of the CDR3 is TGTGCCAGCAGTGAGGATCGGGGGGACCAAGAGACCCAGTACTTC. The chain carries TRBV2 and TRBJ2-5; 7 nucleotides align to TRBD2. V lost 3 bases to trimming and J lost 0 bases; unmatched junction nucleotides: 4. The CDR3 totals 15 residues. CDR1 is SNHLY, CDR2 FYNNEI, per germline.